The T cell receptor beta chain under discussion was sequenced for a study of blood T cells in healthy people across ages. Together with a sample-barcoded 5' primer, a J-beta primer mix was included in a second PCR lasting roughly 6 to 12 cycles. Per sample, CDR3-containing paired-end reads numbered at least 2.5 million. TCRdb re-called the 5' RACE reads through MiXCR, storing one row per CDR3 protein. The sample lists under 800,000 distinct CDR3 sequences; about 42% were seen once. In germline, CDR1 is ENHRY, CDR2 SYGVKD. J lost 1 base, V lost 4 bases, and 8 bases had no gene match. There are 19 residues in the CDR3.

This receptor was identified in a woman in her fifties or sixties in good health. The sequenced sample was blood. This chain connects TRBV10-3 to TRBJ2-3; TRBD2 aligns across 16 bases. The CDR3 region is CAISAGLAGGPGGTDTQYF. The CDR3 DNA reads as TGTGCCATCAGTGCGGGACTAGCGGGAGGGCCGGGGGGCACAGATACGCAGTATTTT.